Listed below are T cell receptor beta chains from one sample, sequenced in a study of blood T cells in healthy people across ages. TCRdb ran MiXCR on the 5' RACE reads and lists one entry per CDR3 protein. The sample has 650,000 to 800,000 distinct CDR3 sequences, under 65% seen once. Sequenced input: blood. Receptors were obtained from a woman aged 80 or older in good health. CDR3s include the opening cysteine and the closing phenylalanine or tryptophan. The D gene is left open where the match is weak. Clone size is given for some rows only: seen once, a few or many times, or a class if the clone is expanded.

v_gene: TRBV12-3/TRBV12-4
d_gene: -
j_gene: TRBJ1-5
abundance: many
CDR3nt: TGTGCCAGCAGCGCGGGTCAGCCCCAGCATTTT
CDR3aa: CASSAGQPQHF

v_gene: TRBV30
d_gene: -
j_gene: TRBJ1-1
abundance: few
CDR3nt: TGTGCCTGGATCTCGGGCCAAGCTTTCTTT
CDR3aa: CAWISGQAFF

v_gene: TRBV6-6
d_gene: -
j_gene: TRBJ1-1
abundance: many
CDR3nt: TGTGCCAGCAGTAGATCGAGGGGCATGAACACTGAAGCTTTCTTT
CDR3aa: CASSRSRGMNTEAFF

v_gene: TRBV27
d_gene: -
j_gene: TRBJ2-4
abundance: -
CDR3nt: TGTGCCAGCAGACCGGTACAGGCAGGCAACATTCAGTACTTC
CDR3aa: CASRPVQAGNIQYF

v_gene: TRBV28
d_gene: TRBD1
j_gene: TRBJ1-2
abundance: -
CDR3nt: TGTGCCAGCAGTTTCCAGGGGGCGCCCCGAGGCTACACCTTC
CDR3aa: CASSFQGAPRGYTF

v_gene: TRBV28
d_gene: -
j_gene: TRBJ1-1
abundance: -
CDR3nt: TGTGCCAGCAGTTGGGGGGGGCGAACTGAAGCTTTCTTT
CDR3aa: CASSWGGRTEAFF

v_gene: TRBV2
d_gene: -
j_gene: TRBJ2-3
abundance: many
CDR3nt: TGTGCCAGCAGTGATCCCCGGAGTGGCACAGATACGCAGTATTTT
CDR3aa: CASSDPRSGTDTQYF

v_gene: TRBV28
d_gene: -
j_gene: TRBJ1-1
abundance: few
CDR3nt: TGTGCCAGCAGTTCCCCTCGTGGGAGCGACACTGAAGCTTTCTTT
CDR3aa: CASSSPRGSDTEAFF

v_gene: TRBV2
d_gene: TRBD2
j_gene: TRBJ2-1
abundance: -
CDR3nt: TGTGCCAGCAGTGATAGCGGGGGGGCGGATGAGCAGTTCTTC
CDR3aa: CASSDSGGADEQFF

v_gene: TRBV2
d_gene: -
j_gene: TRBJ1-2
abundance: -
CDR3nt: TGTGCCTCTGGGGGGGAAGACTATGGCTACACCTTC
CDR3aa: CASGGEDYGYTF

v_gene: TRBV2
d_gene: -
j_gene: TRBJ1-2
abundance: many
CDR3nt: TGTGCCAGCAGTGAAGAGAGATACGGCTACACCTTC
CDR3aa: CASSEERYGYTF

v_gene: TRBV9
d_gene: -
j_gene: TRBJ1-2
abundance: -
CDR3nt: TGTGCCAGCAGCAACTCGGACGGGTACTATGGCTACACCTTC
CDR3aa: CASSNSDGYYGYTF

v_gene: TRBV29-1
d_gene: -
j_gene: TRBJ1-2
abundance: -
CDR3nt: TGCAGCGCACAAAGGGAGGTCCATGGCTACACCTTC
CDR3aa: CSAQREVHGYTF

v_gene: TRBV7-2
d_gene: TRBD1
j_gene: TRBJ2-2
abundance: few
CDR3nt: TGTGCCAGCAGCTTATTTCCCAGGGGGCTGAACACCGGGGAGCTGTTTTTT
CDR3aa: CASSLFPRGLNTGELFF

v_gene: TRBV9
d_gene: -
j_gene: TRBJ2-1
abundance: few
CDR3nt: TGTGCCAGCAGCGGAACCACAGGGTCTGGGCAGTTCTTC
CDR3aa: CASSGTTGSGQFF

v_gene: TRBV7-2
d_gene: -
j_gene: TRBJ2-1
abundance: many
CDR3nt: TGTGCCAGCAGCCAACCTAATAGGGGGTCTGAGCAGTTCTTC
CDR3aa: CASSQPNRGSEQFF

v_gene: TRBV7-2
d_gene: -
j_gene: TRBJ2-7
abundance: -
CDR3nt: TGTGCCAGCAGCCCCCGAGTGGGGCCTTACGAGCAGTACTTC
CDR3aa: CASSPRVGPYEQYF

v_gene: TRBV12-3/TRBV12-4
d_gene: -
j_gene: TRBJ1-5
abundance: -
CDR3nt: TGTGCCAGCAGTTTAGGTTCAGGTCGCCAGCCCCAGCATTTT
CDR3aa: CASSLGSGRQPQHF

v_gene: TRBV7-6
d_gene: -
j_gene: TRBJ2-3
abundance: once
CDR3nt: TGTGTCAGCAGCTTAGCCGGCAGCCGAGATACGCAGTATTTT
CDR3aa: CVSSLAGSRDTQYF

v_gene: TRBV5-1
d_gene: -
j_gene: TRBJ1-2
abundance: once
CDR3nt: TGCGCCAGCCGATCTCCGGGACCCCCACTGGGCTACACCTTC
CDR3aa: CASRSPGPPLGYTF

v_gene: TRBV27
d_gene: -
j_gene: TRBJ1-6
abundance: -
CDR3nt: TGTGCCAGCAGTTTATCTCAGGGGTCTAGGAATTCACCCCTCCACTTT
CDR3aa: CASSLSQGSRNSPLHF

v_gene: TRBV20-1
d_gene: -
j_gene: TRBJ1-1
abundance: -
CDR3nt: TGCAGTGCTAGAGGGGGGGCTAACACTGAAGCTTTCTTT
CDR3aa: CSARGGANTEAFF

v_gene: TRBV5-1
d_gene: -
j_gene: TRBJ2-5
abundance: -
CDR3nt: TGCGCCAGCACCCCGTCATCCCAAGAGACCCAGTACTTC
CDR3aa: CASTPSSQETQYF

v_gene: TRBV6-6
d_gene: TRBD2
j_gene: TRBJ2-3
abundance: -
CDR3nt: TGTGCCAGCAGACTAGCGGGTAGAGCAGATACGCAGTATTTT
CDR3aa: CASRLAGRADTQYF

v_gene: TRBV7-2
d_gene: -
j_gene: TRBJ1-5
abundance: few
CDR3nt: TGTGCCAGCAGGATAGAGGGGGGGAATCAGCCCCAGCATTTT
CDR3aa: CASRIEGGNQPQHF

v_gene: TRBV28
d_gene: -
j_gene: TRBJ1-5
abundance: few
CDR3nt: TGTGCCAGCAGTTTAACCAAAGAAAGCAATCAGCCCCAGCATTTT
CDR3aa: CASSLTKESNQPQHF

v_gene: TRBV15
d_gene: -
j_gene: TRBJ1-2
abundance: -
CDR3nt: TGTGCCACCAGCAGAGACCCTCCTCGGACGGCAAACTATGGCTACACCTTC
CDR3aa: CATSRDPPRTANYGYTF

v_gene: TRBV6-2/TRBV6-3
d_gene: TRBD1
j_gene: TRBJ2-7
abundance: few
CDR3nt: TGTGCCAGCAGTTGGGGTAGTCGGGACAGGAGCTACGAGCAGTACTTC
CDR3aa: CASSWGSRDRSYEQYF

v_gene: TRBV4-2
d_gene: -
j_gene: TRBJ1-1
abundance: -
CDR3nt: TGTGCCAGCAGCCAAGGGGGCAGGACCATCGCGGACACTGAAGCTTTCTTT
CDR3aa: CASSQGGRTIADTEAFF

v_gene: TRBV20-1
d_gene: TRBD2
j_gene: TRBJ2-7
abundance: -
CDR3nt: TGCAGTGCTAGAGTCCCTAGCGGGAGGTTCGACGAGCAGTACTTC
CDR3aa: CSARVPSGRFDEQYF

v_gene: TRBV2
d_gene: -
j_gene: TRBJ2-6
abundance: -
CDR3nt: TGTGCCAGCACCGACAGAGCCTCTGGGGCCAACGTCCTGACTTTC
CDR3aa: CASTDRASGANVLTF

v_gene: TRBV11-2
d_gene: -
j_gene: TRBJ2-3
abundance: many
CDR3nt: TGTGCCAGCAGCTTGGGGGACGATACGCAGTATTTT
CDR3aa: CASSLGDDTQYF

v_gene: TRBV7-9
d_gene: -
j_gene: TRBJ2-4
abundance: once
CDR3nt: TGTGCCAGCAGCTTAGCTGTGGGAGCCAAAAACATTCAGTACTTC
CDR3aa: CASSLAVGAKNIQYF

v_gene: TRBV3-1
d_gene: -
j_gene: TRBJ2-5
abundance: few
CDR3nt: TGTGCCAGCAGCCGCCCCAGACGCCAAGAGACCCAGTACTTC
CDR3aa: CASSRPRRQETQYF

v_gene: TRBV20-1
d_gene: TRBD2
j_gene: TRBJ2-7
abundance: -
CDR3nt: TGCAGTGCCACTCCGGGACTAGCGGGAGGCGAGCAGTACTTC
CDR3aa: CSATPGLAGGEQYF

v_gene: TRBV3-1
d_gene: TRBD2
j_gene: TRBJ2-5
abundance: -
CDR3nt: TGTGCCAGCAGCCCCTTAACGCCGGGACTACCCGAGGATGAGCAGTACTTC
CDR3aa: CASSPLTPGLPEDEQYF

v_gene: TRBV25-1
d_gene: -
j_gene: TRBJ2-1
abundance: many
CDR3nt: TGTGCCAGCAGCGATCTGGGGGTCTCCAATGAGCAGTTCTTC
CDR3aa: CASSDLGVSNEQFF

v_gene: TRBV20-1
d_gene: TRBD2
j_gene: TRBJ2-1
abundance: many
CDR3nt: TGCAGTGCTAGAGATCCCCTTGGGGTAGCGGGGCTGGCCGAGCAGTTCTTC
CDR3aa: CSARDPLGVAGLAEQFF

v_gene: TRBV5-1
d_gene: -
j_gene: TRBJ2-3
abundance: -
CDR3nt: TGCGCCAGCAGCCTCCAGTGTGGGGGCAGAGATACGCAGTATTTT
CDR3aa: CASSLQCGGRDTQYF

v_gene: TRBV6-4
d_gene: -
j_gene: TRBJ2-2
abundance: many
CDR3nt: TGTGCCAGCAGTGATTCGGTCGGGGGCGGGGAGCTGTTTTTT
CDR3aa: CASSDSVGGGELFF

v_gene: TRBV5-6
d_gene: TRBD2
j_gene: TRBJ2-1
abundance: many
CDR3nt: TGTGCCAGCACCGTCCGACTAGCGGGGCCCTCCTACAATGAGCAGTTCTTC
CDR3aa: CASTVRLAGPSYNEQFF

v_gene: TRBV12-3/TRBV12-4
d_gene: TRBD1
j_gene: TRBJ1-6
abundance: -
CDR3nt: TGTGCCAGCAGCGCGCGGACAGGGGGTCTTTCACCCCTCCACTTT
CDR3aa: CASSARTGGLSPLHF

v_gene: TRBV29-1
d_gene: -
j_gene: TRBJ2-5
abundance: -
CDR3nt: TGCAGCACGGGGTTAGAGACCCAGTACTTC
CDR3aa: CSTGLETQYF

v_gene: TRBV28
d_gene: -
j_gene: TRBJ2-1
abundance: many
CDR3nt: TGTGCCAGCAGCTATGGGGACTCAAGGGAGAATGAGCAGTTCTTC
CDR3aa: CASSYGDSRENEQFF

v_gene: TRBV12-3/TRBV12-4
d_gene: -
j_gene: TRBJ2-2
abundance: -
CDR3nt: TGTGCCAGCAGTTTTGAGATAGCTGGGGCCGGGGAGCTGTTTTTT
CDR3aa: CASSFEIAGAGELFF

v_gene: TRBV7-9
d_gene: -
j_gene: TRBJ2-7
abundance: -
CDR3nt: TGTGCCAGCAGCACAGAATGGGGAACCGCACACTACGAGCAGTACTTC
CDR3aa: CASSTEWGTAHYEQYF

v_gene: TRBV29-1
d_gene: -
j_gene: TRBJ2-1
abundance: -
CDR3nt: TGCAGCGTTGAAGAGGGGGCTAGCGGAGAAGACAATGAGCAGTTCTTC
CDR3aa: CSVEEGASGEDNEQFF

v_gene: TRBV2
d_gene: TRBD2
j_gene: TRBJ2-1
abundance: few
CDR3nt: TGTGCCAGCAGACAAAGGCTAGCGGGAGAGTCCTACAATGAGCAGTTCTTC
CDR3aa: CASRQRLAGESYNEQFF

v_gene: TRBV20-1
d_gene: -
j_gene: TRBJ2-5
abundance: -
CDR3nt: TGCAGTGCTGCTAGCTTGGAGACCCAGTACTTC
CDR3aa: CSAASLETQYF

v_gene: TRBV5-1
d_gene: TRBD1
j_gene: TRBJ2-3
abundance: many
CDR3nt: TGCGCCAGCAGCTTAGGACAGGGGGGCCATTACACAGATACGCAGTATTTT
CDR3aa: CASSLGQGGHYTDTQYF